The 17 T cell receptor beta chains given below trace back to one sample, sequenced in a study of OX40 agonist ivuxolimab in advanced cancers. TCRdb's copy holds only in-frame clones and misses some; the assay was immunoSEQ multiplex PCR. Of over 70,000 clones in the sample, 65% to 90% were seen once. Sample: CD4+ or CD8+ T cells sorted from blood, taken in a trial of the OX40 agonist ivuxolimab. All receptors derive from an adult with an advanced solid tumor such as melanoma, head and neck, liver or kidney cancer.

The rearrangement joins TRBV7-2 to TRBJ1-2, with D possibly TRBD1 on 5 matching bases. Germline V lookup: CDR1 SGHTA, CDR2 FQGNSA. The CDR3 contains 14 residues. V lost 5 bases and J lost 3, with 13 bases in between. CDR3 protein: CASSAAGGYYGYTF. The CDR3 region has the DNA TGTGCCAGCAGCGCCGCCGGGGGATACTATGGCTACACCTTC.

This chain links TRBV10-2 with TRBJ2-3; D call uncertain. Germline V gene lookup returns CDR1 WSHSY and CDR2 SAAADI. The CDR3 covers 15 residues. Between the trimmed V and J ends, which lost 2 bases and 2 bases, there was a span of 11 bases. The CDR3 DNA is TGCGCCAGCAGTGAGGGGGTAGGGTACACAGATACGCAGTATTTT. Translated, it gives CASSEGVGYTDTQYF.

J is TRBJ1-6 and V is TRBV28; D is uncertain. CDR1 is MDHEN and CDR2 is SYDVKM in the germline V gene. The CDR3 loop spans 12 amino acids. Trimming removed 5 bases at V and 3 bases at J, with 2 bases between. The CDR3 reads CASSLYNSPLHF. CDR3 DNA sequence: TGTGCCAGCAGTCTCTATAATTCACCCCTCCACTTT.

This rearrangement joins TRBV7-2 to TRBJ1-1; D perhaps matches TRBD1 (5 bases). The CDR3 is 14 residues long. Germline lookup yields CDR1 SGHTA and CDR2 FQGNSA. Trimming removed 5 bases at V and 3 bases at J, with 13 bases between. In nucleotides, the CDR3 is TGTGCCAGCAGCCCGGCGGGAGGGGACACTGAAGCTTTCTTT. Its protein product is CASSPAGGDTEAFF.

The CDR3 spells CASSLKGTGGMETQYF. CDR3 coding DNA: TGTGCCAGCAGTCTCAAAGGGACAGGGGGTATGGAGACCCAGTACTTC. V and J are TRBV27 and TRBJ2-5; TRBD1 matches 11 bases. This CDR3 has 16 residues. Germline-derived CDR1 and CDR2 are MNHEY and SMNVEV (reference sequence). Losses at the gene ends were 5 bases for V and 5 bases for J; bases not matched to a gene: 10.

The rearrangement joins TRBV7-3 to TRBJ1-1; 10 nucleotides line up with TRBD1. V dropped 3 bases and J dropped 5; count of bases not matched to a gene: 3. Germline V lookup: CDR1 SGHTA, CDR2 FQGTGA. This CDR3 contains 14 residues. The CDR3 nucleotides are TGTGCCAGCAGCTTGACAGGGGGCTGGACTGAAGCTTTCTTT. Amino acids: CASSLTGGWTEAFF.

The rearrangement links TRBV10-3 to TRBJ1-2; the D is unclear. Germline V gene lookup returns CDR1 ENHRY and CDR2 SYGVKD. Trimming removed 0 bases at V and 4 bases at J, with 9 bases between. This CDR3 is built from 14 residues. CDR3 in DNA: TGTGCCATCAGTGAGTCTGCCCGACTCTATGGCTACACCTTC. It specifies CAISESARLYGYTF.

This chain links TRBV19 with TRBJ1-5; 8 nucleotides match TRBD1. V lost 3 bases, J lost 6 bases, and 4 bases stayed unmatched. The germline gives CDR1 LNHDA, CDR2 SQIVND (reference sequence). This CDR3 comprises 14 residues. CDR3 in amino acids: CASSMNRGIQPQHF. In DNA form, the CDR3 reads TGTGCCAGTAGTATGAACAGGGGGATTCAGCCCCAGCATTTT.

J is TRBJ2-5 and V is TRBV28; 8 bases map to TRBD1. This CDR3 contains 13 residues. Germline V gene sequence: CDR1 MDHEN, CDR2 SYDVKM. The junction had 4 bases not matched to a gene; V was cut back by 5 bases and J by 5 bases. The CDR3 sequence: CASSRTGLETQYF. CDR3 in DNA: TGTGCCAGCAGTCGGACAGGGTTGGAGACCCAGTACTTC. Full variable domain (outside the CDR3, taken from reference TRBV28 and TRBJ2-5): DVKVTQSSRYLVKRTGEKVFLECVQDMDHENMFWYRQDPGLGLRLIYFSYDVKMKEKGDIPEGYSVSREKKERFSLILESASTNQTSMYLCASSRTGLETQYFGPGTRLLVL.

The chain joins TRBV18 to TRBJ1-1; D might be TRBD1 (6 bases). CDR1 and CDR2 from the germline V gene are KGHSH and LQKENI. CDR3 length: 14 residues. V was cut by 3 bases and J by 7 bases, with 15 bases left in between. DNA for the CDR3: TGTGCCAGCTCACCGGGAGGGGGGCAGGGTGAAGCTTTCTTT. Translated: CASSPGGGQGEAFF. Together with reference TRBV18 and TRBJ1-1, the CDR3 gives the full variable domain: NAGVMQNPRHLVRRRGQEARLRCSPMKGHSHVYWYRQLPEEGLKFMVYLQKENIIDESGMPKERFSAEFPKEGPSILRIQQVVRGDSAAYFCASSPGGGQGEAFFGQGTRLTVV.

The chain uses TRBV7-6 and TRBJ2-1; D unresolved. The V gene lost 5 bases and the J gene lost 7 bases, with 9 bases spanning the gap. The germline V gene has CDR1 SGHVS and CDR2 FNYEAQ. The CDR3 totals 12 residues. The CDR3 reads CASSRIGNEQFF. CDR3 in DNA: TGTGCCAGCAGCCGCATCGGTAATGAGCAGTTCTTC.

The rearrangement joins TRBV10-2 to TRBJ1-5, with 7 bases lining up with TRBD1. The CDR3 is made up of 14 amino acids. V lost 5 bases, J lost 5 bases, and 6 bases stayed unmatched. Germline assignment: CDR1 WSHSY and CDR2 SAAADI. CDR3 loop: CASSTTGVDQPQHF. Here the CDR3 DNA reads TGCGCCAGCAGTACTACAGGGGTGGATCAGCCCCAGCATTTT.

The chain couples TRBV10-3 to TRBJ1-1, with D perhaps matching TRBD1 (6 bases). Per germline, CDR1 ENHRY and CDR2 SYGVKD. The CDR3 consists of 13 residues. The germline V and J ends were trimmed by 10 bases and 3 bases, with 15 bases remaining between them. The CDR3 DNA sequence: TGTGCCACGACTCGGGGGCGGGACACTGAAGCTTTCTTT. Translating gives CATTRGRDTEAFF.

This clone appeared a few times. The chain has TRBV6-5 and TRBJ2-7, with D possibly being TRBD1 or TRBD2 (5 bases each). CDR1 and CDR2 (germline): MNHEY, SVGAGI. V gave up 3 bases and J gave up 3 bases, with 12 bases separating them. CDR3 length: 14 residues. CDR3 amino acids: CASSYSGQVYEQYF. CDR3 nucleotide sequence: TGTGCCAGCAGTTATTCGGGGCAGGTCTACGAGCAGTACTTC.

The rearrangement uses TRBV2 and TRBJ2-2; D remains ambiguous. Trimming took off 8 bases at V and 0 bases at J, with 13 bases between the two ends. Germline assignment: CDR1 SNHLY and CDR2 FYNNEI. The CDR3 is 15 residues long. CDR3: CASLVGIANTGELFF. The DNA of the CDR3 is TGTGCCAGCTTGGTAGGGATCGCGAACACCGGGGAGCTGTTTTTT.

As DNA, the CDR3 is TGTGCCAGTACCCTCCAGGAGGGGTTCTCACCCCTCCACTTT. Encoded protein: CASTLQEGFSPLHF. The V gene is TRBV19, the J gene TRBJ1-6; TRBD1 is a possible D gene (5 bases). The germline gives CDR1 LNHDA, CDR2 SQIVND (reference sequence). This CDR3 comprises 14 residues. The ends were cut back, 7 bases at V and 10 bases at J, with 17 bases in the middle.

The genes are TRBV5-1 and TRBJ2-3; D is ambiguous. Trimming removed 3 bases from V and 2 bases from J, with 4 bases in between. Germline CDR1 is SGHRS and CDR2 is YFSETQ. This CDR3 spans 12 amino acids. DNA for the CDR3: TGCGCCAGCAGCTCAGACACAGATACGCAGTATTTT. This translates into CASSSDTDTQYF.